Presented here are 10 T cell receptor beta chains from one specimen sequenced in a study of blood T cell repertoires in COVID-19. Clones were read by immunoSEQ multiplex PCR, and TCRdb kept only the in-frame ones, dropping some. The table lists over 150,000 clones, more than 65% of them singletons, with 7% to 9% in the top ten. Sequencing was carried out using PBMCs or T cells enriched from blood (not recorded which). The receptors were gathered from a man aged 35 to 55 who had recovered from COVID-19.

In regard to this clone: The same CDR3 arises from other DNA sequences in this sample as well. The chain is built from TRBV7-2 and TRBJ1-2; TRBD1 aligns across 9 bases. The CDR3 extends over 15 amino acids. Germline assignment: CDR1 SGHTA and CDR2 FQGNSA. V trimming: 1 base; J trimming: 2 bases; junction bases outside the gene matches: 2. As DNA, the CDR3 is TGTGCCAGCAGCTTAGAACAGGGGGCGAACTATGGCTACACCTTC. Protein product: CASSLEQGANYGYTF. Based on the CDR3 plus reference TRBV7-2 and TRBJ1-2, the full variable domain is GAGVSQSPSNKVTEKGKDVELRCDPISGHTALYWYRQSLGQGLEFLIYFQGNSAPDKSGLPSDRFSAERTGGSVSTLTIQRTQQEDSAVYLCASSLEQGANYGYTFGSGTRLTVV.

The chain recombines TRBV5-4 with TRBJ2-1; 7 positions agree with TRBD2. J lost 2 bases, V lost 3 bases, and 8 bases had no gene match. Looked up from germline, CDR1 is SGHNT and CDR2 is YYREEE (reference sequence). The CDR3 runs 16 residues. This CDR3 is CASSSAGRHAYNEQFF. CDR3 bases: TGTGCCAGCAGCTCAGCGGGACGCCACGCCTACAATGAGCAGTTCTTC.

The chain employs TRBV9 and TRBJ2-3; possibly TRBD2 for D (5 bases). The germline gives CDR1 SGDLS, CDR2 YYNGEE. V lost 0 bases and J 4 bases, leaving 12 bases between the germline ends. This CDR3 is built from 15 residues. The CDR3: CASSVGARAADTQYF. As DNA, the CDR3 is TGTGCCAGCAGCGTAGGTGCGCGGGCGGCAGATACGCAGTATTTT.

This clone has just a few counts. The J gene is TRBJ2-7, the V gene TRBV9; 7 nucleotides agree with TRBD1. CDR3 length: 15 amino acids. The V segment lost 0 bases and the J segment 3 bases; nucleotides outside the gene matches: 6. Germline CDR1 reads SGDLS; CDR2 reads YYNGEE. The CDR3 DNA reads TGTGCCAGCAGCGTAGCGACAGGGAGCAACTACGAGCAGTACTTC. It encodes CASSVATGSNYEQYF.

This chain joins TRBV3-1 (or the pseudogene TRBV3-2) and TRBJ1-2, with D possibly matching TRBD1 (5 bases). This CDR3 region has 12 residues. Germline CDR1 and CDR2: LGHDT and YNNKEL (reference sequence). V shed 4 bases and J shed 8 bases, with 11 bases lying between them. CDR3 nucleotides: TGTGCCAGCAGCCCCGCAGGGTTAGGCTACACCTTC. Translation gives CASSPAGLGYTF.

This clone has just a few counts. This chain connects TRBV6-5 to TRBJ2-1; no clear D. CDR1 is MNHEY, CDR2 SVGAGI, per germline. Deletions cut 5 bases from V and 14 bases from J, with 25 bases between. This CDR3 contains 15 residues. The CDR3 DNA reads as TGTGCCAGCAGTCCCCTCACCGGCGAGGTGGGTTGGGAGTTCTTC. It translates to CASSPLTGEVGWEFF.

The table lists this clone with a count of one. The rearrangement links TRBV9 to TRBJ1-3; TRBD1 is a possible D gene (5 bases). The germline V and J ends were trimmed by 3 bases and 3 bases, with 19 bases remaining between them. In germline, CDR1 is SGDLS, CDR2 YYNGEE. There are 17 residues in the CDR3. CDR3: CASSAEGQGLGGNTIYF. Written as DNA, the CDR3 is TGTGCCAGCAGCGCCGAAGGGCAGGGTTTAGGTGGAAACACCATATATTTT.

The genes are TRBV13 and TRBJ2-7, with a possible D match to TRBD1 (8 bases). Trimming pared 5 bases from V and 0 bases from J, leaving 17 bases between. Germline CDR1 reads PRHDT; CDR2 reads FYEKMQ (reference sequence). This CDR3 region has 16 residues. The CDR3 is CASSLRQGRGSYEQYF. In DNA form, the CDR3 reads TGTGCCAGCAGCCTAAGACAGGGGAGGGGCTCCTACGAGCAGTACTTC.

CDR3 nucleotide sequence: TGTGCCGCTCGGGGGGTCTCTGGAAACACCATATATTTT. It is translated as CAARGVSGNTIYF. V and J are TRBV6-5 and TRBJ1-3, with D possibly being TRBD1 (5 bases). Germline-derived CDR1 and CDR2 are MNHEY and SVGAGI. V was pared by 11 bases and J by 0 bases, with 11 bases between. The CDR3 sequence is 13 residues long.

V usage is TRBV4-1 and J usage is TRBJ2-7; TRBD1 aligns across 9 bases. CDR3 length equals 16 residues. Looked up from germline, CDR1 is MGHRA and CDR2 is YSYEKL. V trimming: 1 base; J trimming: 3 bases; junction bases outside the gene matches: 7. CDR3 sequence reads: CASSQGETGGGYEQYF. CDR3 DNA sequence: TGCGCCAGCAGCCAAGGAGAAACAGGGGGCGGCTACGAGCAGTACTTC.